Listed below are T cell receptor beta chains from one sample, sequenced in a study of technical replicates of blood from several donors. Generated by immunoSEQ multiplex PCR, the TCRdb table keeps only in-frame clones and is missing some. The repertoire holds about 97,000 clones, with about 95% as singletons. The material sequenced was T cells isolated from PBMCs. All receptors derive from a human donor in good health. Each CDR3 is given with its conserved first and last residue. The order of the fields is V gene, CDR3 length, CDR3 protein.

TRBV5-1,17,CASSLRAGQIPNYGYTF
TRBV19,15,CASSQNRGQRDTQYF
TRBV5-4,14,CASSLGRAADTQYF
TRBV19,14,CASSNDGGGYGYTF
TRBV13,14,CASSPSGRLETQYF
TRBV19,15,CASISGQLMNTEAFF
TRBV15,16,CATSRDLAGGYNEQFF
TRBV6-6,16,CASSYGTSVNTGELFF
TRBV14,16,CASSQDEGLATDTQYF
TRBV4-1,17,CASSQVGGGSLQNEQFF
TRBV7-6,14,CASSPGQGNQPQHF
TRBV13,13,CASSVDRNTEAFF
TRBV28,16,CASSLLPGQANQPQHF
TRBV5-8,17,CASSFYRTSGVNYEQYF
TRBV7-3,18,CASSLIPQGLGSTGELFF
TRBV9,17,CASSVASRQSNTGELFF
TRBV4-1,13,CASSQGGGYGYTF
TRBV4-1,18,CASSQEDLGLAESNEQFF
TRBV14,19,CASSQDFFVQGPMNTEAFF
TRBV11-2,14,CASSLLAVQETQYF
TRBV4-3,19,CASSLGLAGGPQVPDTQYF
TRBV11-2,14,CASSTLRGANEQFF
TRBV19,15,CASTRVAGGTGELFF
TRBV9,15,CASSVSGLASGELFF
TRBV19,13,CASSITGNTEAFF
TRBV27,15,CASSLTSGKYNEQFF
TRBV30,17,CAWTSLILAGGSYEQYF
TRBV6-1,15,CASRISGAGLNEQFF
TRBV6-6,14,CASSYGQVNTEAFF
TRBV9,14,CASSVADRFHEQYF
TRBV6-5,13,CASRLLARGEQFF
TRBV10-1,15,CASSLAGGGTDTQYF
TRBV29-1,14,CSPEVGRKIYEQYF
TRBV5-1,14,CASSLRESPYEQYF
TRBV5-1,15,CASSFDSDTYNEQFF
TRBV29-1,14,CSVEKGQGTETQYF